Shown below are 15 T cell receptor beta chains from a single sample sequenced in a study of shared clonotypes between healthy human individuals. Repertoires were generated with immunoSEQ multiplex PCR, while TCRdb's copy carries only in-frame clones and drops some. The table records roughly 2.6 million clones, more than 90% of them present only once. Sequenced material: naive CD4+ T cells sorted from blood. This sample's subset: CD45RA+ positively selected. The receptors derive from a man younger than 35 in good health.

This rearrangement joins TRBV2 to TRBJ2-2; D is undetermined. Germline CDR1 and CDR2: SNHLY and FYNNEI. The CDR3 contains 14 residues. V was trimmed by 1 base and J by 1 base, leaving 4 bases between them. The CDR3 DNA reads TGTGCCAGCAGTGAAGAGGTGAACACCGGGGAGCTGTTTTTT. It encodes CASSEEVNTGELFF. The full variable domain, completed using reference TRBV2 and TRBJ2-2, is EPEVTQTPSHQVTQMGQEVILRCVPISNHLYFYWYRQILGQKVEFLVSFYNNEISEKSEIFDDQFSVERPDGSNFTLKIRSTKLEDSAMYFCASSEEVNTGELFFGEGSRLTVL.

As concerns this clone: This CDR3 is also generated by other DNA sequences in the sample. This sequence joins TRBV5-1 and TRBJ2-3; D ambiguous. Trimming removed 0 bases from V and 2 bases from J, with 7 bases in between. The CDR3 totals 14 residues. Germline loops: CDR1 SGHRS, CDR2 YFSETQ. CDR3 sequence: CASSLGGYTDTQYF. DNA of the CDR3: TGCGCCAGCAGCTTGGGTGGTTACACAGATACGCAGTATTTT. The complete variable domain, with remaining parts taken from reference TRBV5-1 and TRBJ2-3, reads KAGVTQTPRYLIKTRGQQVTLSCSPISGHRSVSWYQQTPGQGLQFLFEYFSETQRNKGNFPGRFSGRQFSNSRSEMNVSTLELGDSALYLCASSLGGYTDTQYFGPGTRLTVL.

This clone was found once. CDR3: CASSTQGRNSNQPQHF. CDR3 DNA: TGTGCCAGCAGCACCCAAGGCAGAAATAGCAATCAGCCCCAGCATTTT. The chain recombines TRBV2 with TRBJ1-5; D gene uncertain. CDR1 SNHLY and CDR2 FYNNEI come from the germline V gene. This CDR3 comprises 16 residues. V shed 6 bases and J shed 0 bases, with 15 bases lying between them.

V gene TRBV18 combines with J gene TRBJ2-7, with TRBD1 as a possible D gene (5 bases). The CDR3 runs 16 residues. Per the germline V gene, CDR1 is KGHSH and CDR2 is LQKENI. Trimming removed 6 bases at V and 0 bases at J, with 18 bases between. The CDR3 region is CASSPTGQISSYEQYF. The CDR3 DNA reads TGTGCCAGCTCCCCTACCGGACAAATTAGCTCCTACGAGCAGTACTTC. The full variable domain, rest sourced from reference TRBV18 and TRBJ2-7, is NAGVMQNPRHLVRRRGQEARLRCSPMKGHSHVYWYRQLPEEGLKFMVYLQKENIIDESGMPKERFSAEFPKEGPSILRIQQVVRGDSAAYFCASSPTGQISSYEQYFGPGTRLTVT.

The chain joins TRBV7-2 to TRBJ2-2; 8 bases are a match to TRBD1. This CDR3 comprises 15 residues. The V gene end was trimmed by 6 bases and the J gene end by 1 base; junction bases not matched to a gene: 4. From germline, CDR1 is SGHTA and CDR2 FQGNSA. The CDR3 region is CASRTGGVNTGELFF. The CDR3 DNA follows: TGTGCCAGCAGAACAGGGGGTGTGAACACCGGGGAGCTGTTTTTT.

A word on this clone: Different DNA sequences within this sample yield the same CDR3. The chain has TRBV5-1 and TRBJ2-3, with D unresolved. CDR1 and CDR2 (germline): SGHRS, YFSETQ. Trimming left V 4 bases short and J 1 base short, with 10 bases between. The CDR3 spans 14 residues. The CDR3, as DNA: TGCGCCAGCAGCCCAACAGCTGGCACAGATACGCAGTATTTT. Protein: CASSPTAGTDTQYF.

This chain joins TRBV11-2 and TRBJ2-5; D is perhaps TRBD1 or TRBD2 (5 bases each). V gave up 3 bases and J gave up 13 bases, with 18 bases separating them. CDR3 size: 13 residues. Germline CDR1 and CDR2: SGHAT and FQNNGV. The CDR3 nucleotides are TGTGCCAGCAGCTTGGCAGTCTGGGACCACTGGTACTTC. This codes for CASSLAVWDHWYF. Together with reference TRBV11-2 and TRBJ2-5, the CDR3 gives the full variable domain: EAGVAQSPRYKIIEKRQSVAFWCNPISGHATLYWYQQILGQGPKLLIQFQNNGVVDDSQLPKDRFSAERLKGVDSTLKIQPAKLEDSAVYLCASSLAVWDHWYFGPGTRLLVL.

V gene TRBV28 combines with J gene TRBJ1-2, with D possibly being TRBD1 (5 bases). From germline, CDR1 is MDHEN and CDR2 SYDVKM. The CDR3 has 13 amino acids. V dropped 5 bases and J dropped 5 bases, with 12 bases sitting between them. In DNA form, the CDR3 reads TGTGCCAGCAGTGCAGGGATAGGATATGGCTACACCTTC. It translates to CASSAGIGYGYTF.

This clone was counted a single time. The V gene is TRBV18, the J gene TRBJ1-1; 7 nucleotides line up with TRBD1. Germline V gives CDR1 KGHSH, CDR2 LQKENI. The CDR3 contains 15 residues. V lost 2 bases, J lost 5 bases, and 8 bases stayed unmatched. The CDR3 nucleotides are TGTGCCAGCTCACCAATGACCGGGACAGCTACTGAAGCTTTCTTT. Translated: CASSPMTGTATEAFF.

Points on this clone: This same CDR3 is encoded by further DNA sequences in the sample. The chain couples TRBV7-2 to TRBJ1-1, with D possibly being TRBD1 (5 bases). There are 14 residues in the CDR3. V lost 5 bases and J lost 4, with 14 bases in between. CDR1 and CDR2 from the germline V gene are SGHTA and FQGNSA. CDR3 DNA sequence: TGTGCCAGCAGCCATAGAGAGGGGAGCACTGAAGCTTTCTTT. Translation: CASSHREGSTEAFF.

The V call is TRBV7-6, the J call TRBJ2-5; D might be TRBD2 (6 bases). Germline loops: CDR1 SGHVS, CDR2 FNYEAQ. V was shortened by 4 bases and J by 7 bases, with 19 bases between the two germline ends. The CDR3 extends over 15 amino acids. In nucleotides, the CDR3 is TGTGCCAGCAGCTCGCCGGGCGGGGCGGTCCGGACCCAGTACTTC. Its translation: CASSSPGGAVRTQYF.

The chain joins TRBV19 to TRBJ2-4, with 9 bases identical to TRBD2. The V gene end was trimmed by 5 bases and the J gene end by 0 bases; junction bases not matched to a gene: 8. This CDR3 region has 17 residues. Germline loops: CDR1 LNHDA, CDR2 SQIVND (reference sequence). The DNA for the CDR3 is TGTGCCAGTAGTCTCTGGCTAGCGGGAAGAGCCAAAAACATTCAGTACTTC. Protein sequence: CASSLWLAGRAKNIQYF.

The V gene is TRBV7-3, the J gene TRBJ2-3, with D possibly TRBD1 on 5 matching bases. Per germline, CDR1 SGHTA and CDR2 FQGTGA. V gave up 5 bases and J gave up 1 base, with 10 bases separating them. The CDR3 is made up of 14 amino acids. The CDR3 loop reads CASSPRRGTDTQYF. For the CDR3, the DNA is TGTGCCAGCAGCCCCCGCAGGGGCACAGATACGCAGTATTTT.

The chain links TRBV5-1 to TRBJ2-3; D is unclear. Trimming removed 0 bases at V and 4 bases at J, with 15 bases between. The V gene's germline CDR1 is SGHRS and CDR2 YFSETQ. This CDR3 comprises 16 residues. In nucleotides, the CDR3 is TGCGCCAGCAGCTTGGCGGCTAGTATTGCAGCAGATACGCAGTATTTT. It translates to CASSLAASIAADTQYF. The variable domain in full, completed from reference TRBV5-1 and TRBJ2-3, reads KAGVTQTPRYLIKTRGQQVTLSCSPISGHRSVSWYQQTPGQGLQFLFEYFSETQRNKGNFPGRFSGRQFSNSRSEMNVSTLELGDSALYLCASSLAASIAADTQYFGPGTRLTVL.

The chain couples TRBV10-3 to TRBJ1-5; D is undetermined. Germline lookup yields CDR1 ENHRY and CDR2 SYGVKD. The CDR3 has 15 amino acids. The ends were cut back, 3 bases at V and 7 bases at J, with 16 bases in the middle. CDR3 in DNA: TGTGCCATCAGTGACCGTGGGGTAGGAGGACAGCCCCAGCATTTT. It codes for CAISDRGVGGQPQHF.